Here is one TCR beta chain with its context. The CDR3 sequence is 17 residues long. V was cut by 0 bases and J by 6 bases, with 18 bases left in between. The germline gives CDR1 MNHEY, CDR2 SVGEGT. Per the study methods: Samples ranged from roughly 23,224 to 690,600 TCRs, with a median of roughly 96,000. MiXCR, run by TCRdb on the RACE reads, gives a single entry per CDR3 protein. Here the V and J calls rest on TCRdb's processing, not on the authors' analysis. The sample shows tens of thousands of distinct CDR3 sequences, roughly 10% of them seen only once. This specimen belongs to a study of human T cells and chemical hapten exposure. Study at large: In the sensitization step, 2% DPC was placed on approximately 2 cm by approximately 2 cm of upper inner arm skin. Mostly female patients had alopecia areata, totalis or universalis.

The time point here: patch test 1, 2 weeks after DPC sensitization. The treatment here: therapeutic diphenylcyclopropenone sensitization with weekly scalp DPC. V usage is TRBV6-2 or TRBV6-3 and J usage is TRBJ2-4, with D possibly TRBD1 on 6 matching bases. The sequence came from a man between 35 and 55 years old with alopecia areata. Some clones in this sample may be carry-over from other donors' samples. The material sequenced was whole blood, taken in connection with sensitization to the hapten diphenylcyclopropenone (DPC). The CDR3 bases are TGTGCCAGCAGTTACTCGAGCCAGGGGCGAATTTTAAACATTCAGTACTTC. Translated: CASSYSSQGRILNIQYF.